Each of the 11 T cell receptor beta chains below was sequenced from the same sample in a study of T cell changes during pregnancy in multiple sclerosis. Clones were read by immunoSEQ multiplex PCR, and TCRdb kept only the in-frame ones, dropping some. The sample includes about 57,000 clones, approximately 90% seen only once; the top ten take about 0.41%. Material: CD4+ T cells from peripheral blood mononuclear cells, obtained in the third trimester of pregnancy. These receptors were obtained from a female donor with multiple sclerosis, enrolled in a pregnancy study.

This clone occurred a few times. The genes are TRBV11-2 and TRBJ1-6; TRBD1 might be the D (5 bases). The germline V and J ends were trimmed by 5 bases and 9 bases, with 20 bases remaining between them. Germline V gene lookup returns CDR1 SGHAT and CDR2 FQNNGV. The CDR3 loop spans 16 amino acids. The CDR3 loop is CASSPATGGAPSPLHF. The CDR3, as DNA: TGTGCCAGCAGCCCGGCTACAGGCGGCGCACCTTCACCCCTCCACTTT.

The CDR3 here is CSASRSTEAFF. CDR3 nucleotides: TGCAGTGCTAGCCGTAGCACTGAAGCTTTCTTT. The chain is built from TRBV20-1 and TRBJ1-1; D unclear. Germline V lookup: CDR1 DFQATT, CDR2 SNEGSKA (reference sequence). The CDR3 sequence is 11 residues long. V gave up 3 bases and J gave up 4 bases, with 6 bases separating them.

The V and J genes are TRBV5-1 and TRBJ2-6, with unresolved D. The CDR3 loop spans 16 amino acids. Germline loops: CDR1 SGHRS, CDR2 YFSETQ. The V end was cut by 3 bases, the J end by 0 bases, with 10 bases between. This CDR3 is CASSSRQISGANVLTF. The CDR3, as DNA: TGCGCCAGCAGCTCCCGCCAGATCTCTGGGGCCAACGTCCTGACTTTC.

This chain connects TRBV29-1 to TRBJ2-5; possibly TRBD2 for D (6 bases). This CDR3 has 18 residues. V lost 0 bases and J 2 bases, leaving 22 bases between the germline ends. Germline V lookup: CDR1 SQVTM, CDR2 ANQGSEA. For the CDR3, the DNA is TGCAGCGTTGAAGATCCCGGGAGCCCGAACCCCCGTCAAGAGACCCAGTACTTC. Translation gives CSVEDPGSPNPRQETQYF.

The chain employs TRBV7-7 and TRBJ2-2, with 10 bases that match TRBD2. Germline CDR1 SSHAT, CDR2 FNYEAQ (reference sequence). This CDR3 spans 16 amino acids. J was trimmed by 3 bases and V by 2 bases; bases with no gene match: 3. CDR3: CASSLSLAGDTGELFF. The CDR3 nucleotides read TGTGCCAGCAGCTTAAGCCTAGCGGGAGACACCGGGGAGCTGTTTTTT.

The chain recombines TRBV7-2 with TRBJ2-7, with 9 bases identical to TRBD1. The ends lost 2 bases at V and 6 bases at J; junction bases unmatched: 2. The CDR3 length is 13 residues. CDR1 and CDR2 from the germline V gene are SGHTA and FQGNSA. The CDR3 spells CASSLTGGSEQYF. The CDR3 nucleotides read TGTGCCAGCAGCTTAACAGGGGGCTCCGAGCAGTACTTC.

This clone was recorded only once. This rearrangement joins TRBV6-6 to TRBJ2-5; D not certain. The CDR3 totals 12 residues. Germline V gene lookup returns CDR1 MNHNY and CDR2 SVGAGI (reference sequence). The germline V and J ends were trimmed by 5 bases and 4 bases, with 8 bases remaining between them. The CDR3 DNA sequence: TGTGCCAGCAGTCTTACTGGAGAGACCCAGTACTTC. This encodes CASSLTGETQYF.

The gene calls are TRBV18 and TRBJ2-2; TRBD2 might be the D (7 bases). This CDR3 region has 16 residues. V gave up 3 bases and J gave up 2 bases, with 13 bases separating them. CDR1 is KGHSH and CDR2 is LQKENI in the germline V gene. The DNA of the CDR3 is TGTGCCAGCTCACCCGGGGGGCGAGGCAACACCGGGGAGCTGTTTTTT. The encoded protein is CASSPGGRGNTGELFF.

The chain has TRBV6-1 and TRBJ2-3, with TRBD1 matching over 8 bases. With 6 bases clipped from V and 6 bases from J, the junction kept 5 bases outside the gene matches. The germline V gene has CDR1 MNHNS and CDR2 SASEGT. The CDR3 covers 13 residues. This CDR3 reads CASRTGVEDTQYF. The CDR3 nucleotides read TGTGCCAGCAGGACAGGGGTTGAGGATACGCAGTATTTT.

The chain joins TRBV5-5 to TRBJ1-2; D possibly corresponds to TRBD1 (5 bases). From germline, CDR1 is SGHKS and CDR2 YYEKEE (reference sequence). The CDR3 spans 16 residues. The V end lost 5 bases, the J end lost 5 bases, and 22 bases lay between the germline ends. The CDR3 reads CASSQSPANQGYGYTF. CDR3 in DNA: TGTGCCAGCAGTCAAAGCCCCGCCAACCAGGGTTATGGCTACACCTTC.

In its sample, this clone was seen once. Other DNA sequences in this sample translate to the same CDR3. V gene TRBV20-1 combines with J gene TRBJ1-2; D gene uncertain. Trimming stripped 6 bases from V and 1 base from J, with 6 bases between. The CDR3 runs 11 residues. The germline V gene encodes CDR1 DFQATT and CDR2 SNEGSKA (reference sequence). The DNA of the CDR3 is TGCAGTGCCGATAGTAACTATGGCTACACCTTC. This sequence encodes CSADSNYGYTF.